This entry lists 21 T cell receptor beta chains sequenced from one sample in a study of blood T cell repertoires in COVID-19. Repertoires were generated with immunoSEQ multiplex PCR, while TCRdb's copy carries only in-frame clones and drops some. The sample has approximately 240,000 clones, 85% to 90% seen once. The specimen sequenced was PBMCs or T cells enriched from blood (not recorded which). These receptors were obtained from a woman between 18 and 29 years old in a cohort exposed to, infected with or recovered from COVID-19 (not recorded which).

The rearrangement uses TRBV15 and TRBJ2-6, with a possible D match to TRBD1 (6 bases). The germline V and J ends were trimmed by 1 base and 2 bases, with 12 bases remaining between them. This CDR3 contains 17 residues. The germline gives CDR1 LNHNV, CDR2 YYDKDF (reference sequence). The CDR3 DNA reads as TGTGCCACCAGCAGAGGAGGACAGTGGACTGGGGCCAACGTCCTGACTTTC. This codes for CATSRGGQWTGANVLTF.

V usage is TRBV15 and J usage is TRBJ1-3; D is unclear. CDR3 size: 15 residues. Germline loops: CDR1 LNHNV, CDR2 YYDKDF (reference sequence). The ends were cut back, 0 bases at V and 0 bases at J, with 6 bases in the middle. The CDR3 DNA follows: TGTGCCACCAGCAGAGATCAGATCTCTGGAAACACCATATATTTT. Translation: CATSRDQISGNTIYF.

The chain recombines TRBV7-9 with TRBJ1-1; the match to TRBD1 covers 10 bases. The V segment lost 8 bases and the J segment 5 bases; nucleotides outside the gene matches: 8. Looked up from germline, CDR1 is SEHNR and CDR2 is FQNEAQ (reference sequence). The CDR3 length is 14 residues. CDR3 DNA: TGTGCCAGCGGGGACAGGGGCTTTGGGACTGAAGCTTTCTTT. This gives the protein CASGDRGFGTEAFF.

This chain links TRBV28 with TRBJ1-2; TRBD1 might be the D (5 bases). This CDR3 contains 11 residues. Per germline, CDR1 MDHEN and CDR2 SYDVKM. V lost 7 bases and J lost 8, with 11 bases in between. The CDR3 protein is CASKVEGGYTF. In DNA, the CDR3 is TGTGCCAGCAAGGTGGAGGGGGGCTACACCTTC.

This chain links TRBV3-1 (or the pseudogene TRBV3-2) with TRBJ1-1; D not resolved. The germline gives CDR1 LGHDT, CDR2 YNNKEL (reference sequence). The ends were cut back, 5 bases at V and 3 bases at J, with 10 bases in the middle. This CDR3 has 13 residues. CDR3 coding DNA: TGTGCCAGCAGCAACACCGGGGACACTGAAGCTTTCTTT. Translated: CASSNTGDTEAFF.

The table lists this clone with a count of one. The rearrangement links TRBV5-1 to TRBJ1-5; 10 nucleotides agree with TRBD1. The CDR3 has 16 residues. Germline V gene data show CDR1 as SGHRS and CDR2 as YFSETQ. The ends lost 0 bases at V and 6 bases at J; junction bases unmatched: 6. Written as DNA, the CDR3 is TGCGCCAGCAGCTTGGCCCCAGGACAGGGGGGTCAGCCCCAGCATTTT. Protein product: CASSLAPGQGGQPQHF. The variable domain in full, with the rest retrieved from reference TRBV5-1 and TRBJ1-5, is KAGVTQTPRYLIKTRGQQVTLSCSPISGHRSVSWYQQTPGQGLQFLFEYFSETQRNKGNFPGRFSGRQFSNSRSEMNVSTLELGDSALYLCASSLAPGQGGQPQHFGDGTRLSIL.

A note on this clone: Different DNA sequences within this sample yield the same CDR3. The V gene is TRBV19, the J gene TRBJ2-2; D is perhaps TRBD1 (5 bases). The germline V and J ends were trimmed by 3 bases and 5 bases, with 13 bases remaining between them. The CDR3 is 15 residues long. Germline V gene lookup returns CDR1 LNHDA and CDR2 SQIVND (reference sequence). The CDR3 loop is CASSIGQGRTGELFF. In DNA form, the CDR3 reads TGTGCCAGTAGTATCGGGCAGGGCCGAACCGGGGAGCTGTTTTTT. Full variable domain (outside the CDR3, taken from reference TRBV19 and TRBJ2-2): DGGITQSPKYLFRKEGQNVTLSCEQNLNHDAMYWYRQDPGQGLRLIYYSQIVNDFQKGDIAEGYSVSREKKESFPLTVTSAQKNPTAFYLCASSIGQGRTGELFFGEGSRLTVL.

The chain uses TRBV5-1 and TRBJ2-3, with a weak D call TRBD2 (6 bases). Germline-derived CDR1 and CDR2 are SGHRS and YFSETQ. V lost 5 bases and J 0 bases, leaving 16 bases between the germline ends. The length of the CDR3 is 16 residues. The CDR3 DNA follows: TGCGCCAGCAGTCGAGGCGGGATAGAAAGCACAGATACGCAGTATTTT. Translation: CASSRGGIESTDTQYF.

The rearrangement joins TRBV24-1 to TRBJ2-1; 7 bases are shared with TRBD2. Germline assignment: CDR1 KGHDR and CDR2 SFDVKD. The V and J ends lost 5 bases and 5 bases, in that order; junction bases with no gene match: 11. This CDR3 comprises 16 residues. CDR3 coding DNA: TGTGCCACCAGTGGCGGGGGAAAGCGGAGTAACAATGAGCAGTTCTTC. Protein product: CATSGGGKRSNNEQFF.

The chain is built from TRBV9 and TRBJ2-2, with unresolved D. V was pared by 4 bases and J by 0 bases, with 19 bases between. The CDR3 is 18 residues long. Germline V gene lookup returns CDR1 SGDLS and CDR2 YYNGEE. CDR3 nucleotide sequence: TGTGCCAGCAGCCAACACCGGGTGAAGTTCGCGAACACCGGGGAGCTGTTTTTT. Protein: CASSQHRVKFANTGELFF. The entire variable domain, with the rest obtained from reference TRBV9 and TRBJ2-2, is as follows: DSGVTQTPKHLITATGQRVTLRCSPRSGDLSVYWYQQSLDQGLQFLIQYYNGEERAKGNILERFSAQQFPDLHSELNLSSLELGDSALYFCASSQHRVKFANTGELFFGEGSRLTVL.

The chain links TRBV2 to TRBJ2-2; 8 positions match TRBD1. J lost 6 bases, V lost 8 bases, and 11 bases had no gene match. In germline, CDR1 is SNHLY, CDR2 FYNNEI. This CDR3 has 15 amino acids. The CDR3 loop is CASVALSQGAGELFF. The CDR3 nucleotides read TGTGCCAGCGTGGCCTTGTCACAGGGGGCCGGGGAGCTGTTTTTT.

The sample holds one count of this clone. The genes are TRBV5-6 and TRBJ1-6; 8 bases are a match to TRBD1. V trimming: 4 bases; J trimming: 8 bases; junction bases outside the gene matches: 8. The V gene's germline CDR1 is SGHDT and CDR2 YYEEEE. The CDR3 spans 15 residues. The CDR3 DNA follows: TGTGCCAGCAGCAACAAAGGGACAGGCTATTCACCCCTCCACTTT. This gives the protein CASSNKGTGYSPLHF.

This clone has just one count. The chain recombines TRBV7-9 with TRBJ2-1, with D possibly being TRBD2 (6 bases). CDR3 size: 13 residues. The V gene lost 5 bases and the J gene lost 2 bases, with 7 bases spanning the gap. Germline V gene sequence: CDR1 SEHNR, CDR2 FQNEAQ (reference sequence). CDR3 protein: CASSGGTYNEQFF. The CDR3 DNA sequence: TGTGCCAGCAGCGGAGGGACCTACAATGAGCAGTTCTTC. Based on the CDR3 plus reference TRBV7-9 and TRBJ2-1, the full variable domain is DTGVSQNPRHKITKRGQNVTFRCDPISEHNRLYWYRQTLGQGPEFLTYFQNEAQLEKSRLLSDRFSAERPKGSFSTLEIQRTEQGDSAMYLCASSGGTYNEQFFGPGTRLTVL.

The chain has TRBV28 and TRBJ2-5; tentative D call: TRBD2 (6 bases). The length of the CDR3 is 14 residues. From germline, CDR1 is MDHEN and CDR2 SYDVKM. The V and J ends lost 10 bases and 1 base respectively, with 16 bases between them. The CDR3: CATGEATAQETQYF. The DNA for the CDR3 is TGTGCCACTGGGGAGGCGACCGCCCAAGAGACCCAGTACTTC.

The rearrangement joins TRBV5-1 to TRBJ2-1; 9 bases agree with TRBD1. Germline-derived CDR1 and CDR2 are SGHRS and YFSETQ. Trimming removed 5 bases from V and 3 bases from J; junction bases left unmatched: 6. This CDR3 region has 15 residues. Here the CDR3 reads CASRPRQGVYNEQFF. For the CDR3, the DNA is TGCGCCAGCAGACCTCGACAGGGGGTCTACAATGAGCAGTTCTTC.

The chain employs TRBV7-6 and TRBJ2-1; TRBD2 aligns across 8 bases. The germline gives CDR1 SGHVS, CDR2 FNYEAQ. This CDR3 is built from 16 residues. V dropped 5 bases and J dropped 3; count of bases not matched to a gene: 9. The chain's CDR3 is CASSLEGLGFYNEQFF. The CDR3 DNA follows: TGTGCCAGCAGCCTCGAGGGACTAGGCTTCTACAATGAGCAGTTCTTC.

The rearrangement uses TRBV28 and TRBJ1-1, with no clear D. The CDR3 is 15 amino acids. Germline CDR1 and CDR2: MDHEN and SYDVKM. With 5 bases removed from V and 4 bases from J, the gap between germline ends came to 17 bases. The CDR3: CASSGRMGGITEAFF. Here the CDR3 DNA reads TGTGCCAGCAGTGGCCGCATGGGAGGTATCACTGAAGCTTTCTTT.

This rearrangement joins TRBV24-1 to TRBJ1-1; weak D call: TRBD1 (6 bases). The germline V and J ends were trimmed by 2 bases and 6 bases, with 9 bases remaining between them. Germline loops: CDR1 KGHDR, CDR2 SFDVKD. The CDR3 totals 13 residues. The CDR3 coding sequence is TGTGCCACCAGTGATTCAGGGGAACCTGAAGCTTTCTTT. This sequence encodes CATSDSGEPEAFF.

The chain links TRBV30 to TRBJ2-1; 10 nucleotides line up with TRBD2. The CDR3 consists of 15 residues. Trimming took 2 bases from V and 3 from J; bases not matched to a gene: 4. Germline-derived CDR1 and CDR2 are GTSNPN and SVGIG (reference sequence). DNA of the CDR3: TGTGCCTGGAGTCGGACTAGCGGATTCTACAATGAGCAGTTCTTC. Encoded protein: CAWSRTSGFYNEQFF.

This clone was observed at least ten times. The chain carries TRBV24-1 and TRBJ1-4; 8 bases fit TRBD1. The length of the CDR3 is 15 residues. From germline, CDR1 is KGHDR and CDR2 SFDVKD. V shed 4 bases and J 3 bases; nucleotides not matched to a gene: 3. CDR3 amino acids: CATSDPTGANEKLFF. The DNA of the CDR3 is TGTGCCACCAGTGACCCGACAGGGGCTAATGAAAAACTGTTTTTT.

This clone was recorded once. The V and J genes are TRBV9 and TRBJ2-5, with D uncertain. V was pared by 3 bases and J by 4 bases, with 13 bases between. The CDR3 spans 14 residues. Germline V lookup: CDR1 SGDLS, CDR2 YYNGEE. The CDR3: CASSDFRSGETQYF. In DNA form, the CDR3 reads TGTGCCAGCAGCGACTTTCGATCTGGAGAGACCCAGTACTTC.